This T cell receptor (beta chain) was recovered during a study of blood T cells in healthy people across ages. Study findings and constraints: Samples with more naive T cells showed higher observed beta diversity. PBMCs that were unsorted prevented a conclusive naive versus antigen-experienced comparison.

Points on this clonotype: The antigen is not known.

Through a sample-barcoded 5' primer and a J-beta primer mix, a second PCR was run for roughly 7 to 12 cycles. From the 5' RACE reads, TCRdb called clonotypes with MiXCR, one entry per CDR3 protein. This table has 800,000 to 950,000 distinct CDR3 sequences, just under 30% appearing once. V gave up 0 bases and J gave up 2 bases, with 14 bases separating them. This CDR3 region has 15 residues. Germline CDR1 reads DFQATT; CDR2 reads SNEGSKA (reference sequence). The sample also formed part of further work on T cells of mothers and their children.

This sequence was found in a woman in her thirties or forties in good health. The rearrangement uses TRBV20-1 and TRBJ2-7; the D is unclear. Sequencing input: blood. The CDR3 spells CSARDSSGQTYEQYF. CDR3 in DNA: TGCAGTGCTAGAGATTCATCCGGTCAGACCTACGAGCAGTACTTC.